These 28 T cell receptor beta chains share one sample of origin, sequenced in a study of T-cell reconstitution after alpha-beta-depleted transplantation in children. Unique molecular identifiers tagged the TCRbeta library. Via MiXCR, TCRdb re-called the PCR reads, giving one row per CDR3 protein. The table includes about 580,000 distinct CDR3 sequences, over 25% detected once. The source was PBMCs, collected before TCRalphabeta/CD19-depleted stem cell transplant. These receptors were taken from a boy under two years old with Wiskott-Aldrich syndrome, due to receive a stem cell transplant.

This clonotype was counted a few times. The V call is TRBV29-1, the J call TRBJ2-6; tentatively, D is TRBD2 (6 bases). In germline, CDR1 is SQVTM, CDR2 ANQGSEA. This CDR3 has 13 residues. Trimming removed 6 bases at V and 2 bases at J, with 8 bases between. The CDR3 loop reads CSVSGPGANVLTF. The DNA of the CDR3 is TGCAGCGTCAGCGGGCCTGGGGCCAACGTCCTGACTTTC.

In its sample, this clonotype was seen many times. The V gene is TRBV29-1, the J gene TRBJ2-4, with no clear D. The V end lost 0 bases, the J end lost 6 bases, and 3 bases lay between the germline ends. Per the germline V gene, CDR1 is SQVTM and CDR2 is ANQGSEA. This CDR3 spans 11 amino acids. The CDR3 protein is CSVEDLNIQYF. The CDR3 DNA is TGCAGCGTTGAAGACCTAAACATTCAGTACTTC.

The V and J genes are TRBV5-1 and TRBJ2-5, with 11 positions matching TRBD2. The CDR3 contains 17 residues. V dropped 4 bases and J dropped 4; count of bases not matched to a gene: 12. Germline V CDR1 and CDR2: SGHRS, YFSETQ. CDR3 in DNA: TGCGCCAGCAGCCTCCGACTAGCGGGGAGCTTGAGAGAGACCCAGTACTTC. Encoded protein: CASSLRLAGSLRETQYF.

This chain uses TRBV21-1 with TRBJ1-1; the DNA was not used to check the table's D call, TRBD1. TRBV21-1 is termed a pseudogene. CDR3 size: 16 residues. The CDR3 protein is CASSMRRGDHPGEAFF. CDR3 nucleotides: TGTGCCAGCAGCATGAGAAGGGGCGACCACCCAGGTGAAGCTTTCTTT.

This clonotype appeared a few times. This chain links TRBV7-9 with TRBJ1-1, with D perhaps TRBD1 (5 bases). This CDR3 comprises 14 residues. Deletions cut 1 base from V and 7 bases from J, with 13 bases between. The germline V gene has CDR1 SEHNR and CDR2 FQNEAQ (reference sequence). CDR3 loop: CASSLVWQGGEAFF. The CDR3 DNA follows: TGTGCCAGCAGCTTAGTATGGCAGGGTGGTGAAGCTTTCTTT.

This clonotype occurred a few times. The genes are TRBV7-2 and TRBJ1-1; possible D gene TRBD1, 5 bases. Trimming pared 6 bases from V and 7 bases from J, leaving 15 bases between. The CDR3 loop spans 13 amino acids. Germline CDR1 SGHTA, CDR2 FQGNSA. CDR3 nucleotides: TGTGCCAGCAGTCCAATGGGCAGGGATGAAGCTTTCTTT. This gives the protein CASSPMGRDEAFF.

Notes on this clonotype: It may be a read error: a sequence one base away is much more abundant. The final CDR3 position lacks the conserved phenylalanine or tryptophan, pointing to a likely read error. The genes are TRBV12-3 or TRBV12-4 and TRBJ2-5, with D tentatively TRBD2 (6 bases). There are 13 residues in the CDR3. Trimming took off 1 base at V and 5 bases at J, with 8 bases between the two ends. CDR3 protein: CASSLGLAETQYL. The CDR3 region has the DNA TGTGCCAGCAGTTTAGGGCTAGCGGAGACCCAGTACTTA.

The chain recombines TRBV12-3 or TRBV12-4 with TRBJ2-2, with TRBD2 matching over 7 bases. Trimming removed 7 bases from V and 1 base from J; junction bases left unmatched: 6. The CDR3 loop spans 15 amino acids. This CDR3 reads CASKISGVNTGELFF. CDR3 DNA sequence: TGTGCCAGCAAAATAAGCGGGGTGAACACCGGGGAGCTGTTTTTT.

The CDR3 spells CASSLGGGKNEKLFF. The CDR3 bases are TGTGCCAGCAGCTTAGGGGGGGGCAAGAATGAAAAACTGTTTTTT. The J gene is TRBJ1-4, the V gene TRBV7-9, with D perhaps TRBD1 (6 bases). CDR1 is SEHNR, CDR2 FQNEAQ, per germline (reference sequence). Trimming stripped 1 base from V and 5 bases from J, with 11 bases between. The CDR3 extends over 15 amino acids.

The table lists this clonotype with many counts. The rearrangement uses TRBV7-2 and TRBJ2-3, with TRBD2 matching over 14 bases. Losses at the gene ends were 1 base for V and 7 bases for J; bases not matched to a gene: 4. Per germline, CDR1 SGHTA and CDR2 FQGNSA. CDR3 size: 16 residues. The CDR3 coding sequence is TGTGCCAGCAGCTTAGGACTAGCGGGAGGGCCCTATACGCAGTATTTT. As protein: CASSLGLAGGPYTQYF.

The chain uses TRBV5-1 and TRBJ2-3; a possible D gene is TRBD2 (6 bases). Per the germline V gene, CDR1 is SGHRS and CDR2 is YFSETQ. The CDR3 is 14 amino acids. Trimming pared 2 bases from V and 7 bases from J, leaving 14 bases between. The CDR3 loop reads CASSFRGGINTQYF. The CDR3 DNA sequence: TGCGCCAGCAGCTTCCGAGGCGGGATCAATACGCAGTATTTT.

This clonotype was detected only a few times. The gene calls are TRBV24-1 and TRBJ2-5, with D perhaps given as TRBD1 or TRBD2 (5 bases each). This CDR3 is built from 14 residues. V gave up 3 bases and J gave up 0 bases, with 7 bases separating them. The germline gives CDR1 KGHDR, CDR2 SFDVKD. For the CDR3, the DNA is TGTGCCACCAGTGATCGGGACGACCAAGAGACCCAGTACTTC. This translates into CATSDRDDQETQYF.

In this sample, this clonotype turned up a few times. The chain's CDR3 is CASSSGGRSSYEQYF. CDR3 bases: TGTGCCAGCAGCTCAGGGGGAAGGAGCTCCTACGAGCAGTACTTC. This chain joins TRBV7-9 and TRBJ2-7, with 7 bases that match TRBD1. Germline V CDR1 and CDR2: SEHNR, FQNEAQ (reference sequence). V was pared by 4 bases and J by 0 bases, with 6 bases of the junction left unmatched. The CDR3 has 15 residues.

The chain carries TRBV5-1 and TRBJ2-3; D perhaps matches TRBD2 (5 bases). This CDR3 is built from 14 residues. Trimming pared 7 bases from V and 2 bases from J, leaving 14 bases between. The germline V gene has CDR1 SGHRS and CDR2 YFSETQ. CDR3 amino acids: CASEDSTLTDTQYF. CDR3 nucleotide sequence: TGCGCCAGCGAGGACTCCACTCTCACAGATACGCAGTATTTT.

This clonotype has more than one count but fewer than ten. The chain combines TRBV5-1 with TRBJ2-5; TRBD2 aligns across 13 bases. CDR1 SGHRS and CDR2 YFSETQ come from the germline V gene. This CDR3 has 16 residues. J lost 3 bases, V lost 4 bases, and 6 bases had no gene match. The CDR3 region is CASSRTGTSGKETQYF. The CDR3 coding sequence is TGCGCCAGCAGCCGTACTGGGACTAGCGGGAAAGAGACCCAGTACTTC.

This clonotype was picked up a small number of times. This chain uses TRBV20-1 with TRBJ1-3, with 8 bases fitting TRBD1. The ends lost 5 bases at V and 2 bases at J; junction bases unmatched: 5. Germline V gene data show CDR1 as DFQATT and CDR2 as SNEGSKA (reference sequence). The CDR3 length is 14 residues. In DNA form, the CDR3 reads TGCAGTGCTCGTCCAGGGGGCCCTGGAAACACCATATATTTT. It yields the protein CSARPGGPGNTIYF.

This clonotype has a handful of counts. V gene TRBV5-1 combines with J gene TRBJ2-3; 9 nucleotides line up with TRBD2. This CDR3 is 16 amino acids long. The junction had 9 bases not matched to a gene; V was cut back by 4 bases and J by 3 bases. The germline gives CDR1 SGHRS, CDR2 YFSETQ. This CDR3 reads CASSPISGSGTDTQYF. Written as DNA, the CDR3 is TGCGCCAGCAGCCCGATTAGCGGGAGTGGGACAGATACGCAGTATTTT.

This clonotype was detected a few times. The chain employs TRBV20-1 and TRBJ2-3, with D perhaps TRBD1 or TRBD2 (6 bases each). The V gene's germline CDR1 is DFQATT and CDR2 SNEGSKA (reference sequence). V lost 8 bases and J lost 1, with 13 bases in between. There are 13 residues in the CDR3. The CDR3 spells CSSGGLRTDTQYF. For the CDR3, the DNA is TGCAGTTCCGGGGGCCTTCGCACAGATACGCAGTATTTT.

In this sample, this clonotype turned up a few times. The V and J genes are TRBV5-1 and TRBJ2-4; D ambiguous. V lost 4 bases, J lost 0 bases, and 14 bases lay in between. The germline CDR1 and CDR2 sequences are SGHRS and YFSETQ. The CDR3 contains 16 residues. For the CDR3, the DNA is TGCGCCAGCAGCCTCCACGAAGGGTTAGCCAAAAACATTCAGTACTTC. It translates to CASSLHEGLAKNIQYF.

The rearrangement uses TRBV20-1 and TRBJ2-7, with D uncertain. Germline CDR1 reads DFQATT; CDR2 reads SNEGSKA (reference sequence). V lost 5 bases, J lost 3 bases, and 17 bases lay in between. The CDR3 is made up of 14 amino acids. Here the CDR3 DNA reads TGCAGTGCTGAGGACGTCAGTGGAGTCTACGAGCAGTACTTC. Protein: CSAEDVSGVYEQYF.

The rearrangement links TRBV5-1 to TRBJ2-1; 7 bases are shared with TRBD2. The germline V gene has CDR1 SGHRS and CDR2 YFSETQ. The CDR3 is made up of 14 amino acids. The junction had 5 bases not matched to a gene; V was cut back by 0 bases and J by 8 bases. CDR3 amino acids: CASSLVGGSDEQFF. In nucleotides, the CDR3 is TGCGCCAGCAGCTTGGTCGGGGGGTCCGATGAGCAGTTCTTC. Based on the CDR3 plus reference TRBV5-1 and TRBJ2-1, the full variable domain is KAGVTQTPRYLIKTRGQQVTLSCSPISGHRSVSWYQQTPGQGLQFLFEYFSETQRNKGNFPGRFSGRQFSNSRSEMNVSTLELGDSALYLCASSLVGGSDEQFFGPGTRLTVL.

The chain has TRBV5-1 and TRBJ2-2; 7 bases are shared with TRBD1. The V segment lost 0 bases and the J segment 7 bases; nucleotides outside the gene matches: 3. The CDR3 length is 14 residues. In germline, CDR1 is SGHRS, CDR2 YFSETQ. CDR3 DNA sequence: TGCGCCAGCAGCTTGGACAGGGGTATCGGGGAGCTGTTTTTT. This encodes CASSLDRGIGELFF.

The chain combines TRBV15 with TRBJ2-1; no clear D gene. There are 15 residues in the CDR3. V was trimmed by 2 bases and J by 0 bases, leaving 8 bases between them. Looked up from germline, CDR1 is LNHNV and CDR2 is YYDKDF (reference sequence). The CDR3 protein is CATSRSLASYNEQFF. Here the CDR3 DNA reads TGTGCCACCAGCAGATCCCTGGCCTCCTACAATGAGCAGTTCTTC.

V is TRBV12-3 or TRBV12-4 and J is TRBJ2-7; D gene unclear. V was clipped by 2 bases and J by 6 bases, with 14 bases between them. This CDR3 has 14 amino acids. In DNA form, the CDR3 reads TGTGCCAGCAGTTTAAGGAGAGAAACGGGCGAGCAGTACTTC. This encodes CASSLRRETGEQYF.

This clonotype was detected a few times. The chain is built from TRBV15 and TRBJ1-3, with 7 bases matching TRBD1. The CDR3 covers 14 residues. V was clipped by 3 bases and J by 6 bases; unmatched bases: 5. Looked up from germline, CDR1 is LNHNV and CDR2 is YYDKDF (reference sequence). CDR3 sequence reads: CATSRWGQPNTIYF. The CDR3 bases are TGTGCCACCAGCAGGTGGGGACAGCCAAACACCATATATTTT.

This clonotype was picked up a small number of times. This sequence joins TRBV4-1 and TRBJ2-3; D is ambiguous. CDR3 length equals 15 residues. Germline V gene lookup returns CDR1 MGHRA and CDR2 YSYEKL. Trimming shortened V by 1 base and J by 6 bases, and 14 bases separated the two germline ends. CDR3 bases: TGCGCCAGCAGCCAAGCAGAGATGCTCAGGGATACGCAGTATTTT. Protein product: CASSQAEMLRDTQYF.

The rearrangement uses TRBV27 and TRBJ2-1; the D gene is possibly TRBD1 (6 bases). V was pared by 5 bases and J by 4 bases, with 15 bases between. Germline V gene data show CDR1 as MNHEY and CDR2 as SMNVEV (reference sequence). This CDR3 has 15 residues. CDR3 sequence reads: CASSPLQGPYNEQFF. The CDR3 DNA reads TGTGCCAGCAGTCCGCTACAGGGCCCGTACAATGAGCAGTTCTTC.

The chain joins TRBV12-3 or TRBV12-4 to TRBJ2-5; D gene unclear. This CDR3 is built from 13 residues. Trimming pared 4 bases from V and 7 bases from J, leaving 13 bases between. Here the CDR3 DNA reads TGTGCCAGCAGTTCGGCTCTTTTATGGACCCAGTACTTC. As protein: CASSSALLWTQYF.